This TCR beta chain was recorded in a study of blood T cell repertoires in COVID-19 (dated by TCRdb to the early 2020s). For the wider study: Samples from collaborators originated in the United States, Italy and Spain and spanned both the acute and convalescent phases of COVID-19. The repertoires were released in a freely available public database meant as a resource for research on the immune response to SARS-CoV-2. The samples were drawn from two sources: the first 160 participants of the ongoing ImmuneRACE study, and approximately 1,300 subjects contributed by 6 global collaborators. Where HLA class I and class II types were available, the types were taken from metadata supplied by the sample provider, not from assay-based typing. Deeply sampled blood TCRbeta repertoires from subjects exposed to, actively infected with, or recovered from COVID-19 were included in the dataset. The sample metadata nearly always contained a de-identified subject ID, COVID-19 status, age in years and sex. The material from the prospective study consisted of cDNA or gDNA derived from T cells, B-cell-depleted T cells, or PBMCs.

From V the trimming removes 0 bases and from J it removes 8 bases, while the gene matches leave 16 bases of the junction unaccounted for. Sequences MGHRA (CDR1) and YSYEKL (CDR2) are obtained from the germline V gene. From the cysteine through the phenylalanine, the CDR3 covers 18 amino acids. Kept here is only the CDR3 DNA, which spans 54 bases and is read in frame from base 1. Collaborating institutions collected whole blood in K2EDTA tubes following their own protocols. For TCRbeta analysis, collaborators shipped samples as frozen whole blood, isolated PBMCs, or DNA extracted from either of those sample types. TCRbeta CDR3 regions were amplified from genomic DNA using the immunoSEQ Assay, a bias-controlled multiplex PCR. As for how the authors treated the data: The number of nucleated cells in each sample was estimated by amplification of reference gene primers within the assay. To quantify the absolute abundance of each unique TCRbeta CDR3 rearrangement, sequence reads were collapsed and filtered. For each sample, productive Simpson clonality was calculated by taking the square root of Simpson's diversity index across productive rearrangements. Imported from immuneACCESS, the table was reduced by TCRdb to in-frame sequences with V and J called. These copies leave out some clones; in studies compared against another copy, an unresolved V gene accounts for under half, and the cause of the remainder is not known. The DNA was the basis for D and trimming; V, J and clone size are from that table. In all, the sample holds approximately 350,000 clones, and roughly 90% of those were seen once. The ten most abundant clones make up 0.95% to 1.5% of the sample.

As to this clone: Its specific antigen is unknown. No quality values exist for individual bases; no much larger clone is one base distant.

Overall study outcomes, separate from this receptor: The quantity of clinical and demographic metadata differed by source and by participant and was supplied without curation.

Recombination joined TRBV4-1 with TRBJ2-1; 7 bases in the junction line up with TRBD2. The sample taken for sequencing was peripheral blood. The receptor comes from a man between 40 and 49 years old with acute or convalescent COVID-19. The CDR3 region: CASSQEGLSGGGPDEQFF. The DNA reads TGCGCCAGCAGCCAAGAAGGTCTCTCTGGGGGAGGGCCCGATGAGCAGTTCTTC.